This note documents a single TCR beta chain sequence. The antigen is not known. Germline CDR1 reads SEHNR; CDR2 reads FQNEAQ (reference sequence). V lost 3 bases and J 0 bases, leaving 11 bases between the germline ends. The CDR3 sequence is 15 residues long. The data stem from a study of post-analysis software for immune sequencing data. Study at large: Courses of disease covered relapsing-remitting, secondary progressive and progressive-relapsing multiple sclerosis. Points from the study as a whole: Significantly decreased normalized Chao1 diversity was recorded for multiple sclerosis patients relative to controls. Four or five TRBV segments, TRBV5-6, TRBV5-1 and TRBV20-1 among them, were found more frequent in patients than controls. Batch-mates among the samples co-clustered strongly by F measure.

TCR beta cDNA libraries had unique molecular identifiers. Yield was approximately 500,000 cDNA molecules from roughly 1 to 10 million T cells. TCRdb re-called the PCR reads with MiXCR, one entry per CDR3 protein. The sample lists hundreds of thousands of distinct CDR3 sequences; about 57% were seen once. The sequence came from a girl aged 5-17 years with multiple sclerosis. Sequencing used blood. The chain couples TRBV7-9 to TRBJ1-2, with D possibly matching TRBD1 (5 bases). This CDR3 reads CASSFSREANYGYTF. In DNA form, the CDR3 reads TGTGCCAGCAGCTTCTCCAGGGAAGCTAACTATGGCTACACCTTC.